This is a list of T cell receptor beta chains from one sample in a study of OX40 agonist ivuxolimab in advanced cancers. TCRdb keeps only in-frame clones here, not all; method: immunoSEQ multiplex PCR. The sample comprises about 76,000 clones, around 87% of which are singletons, and over 0.75% rests with the top ten. The source material was CD4+ or CD8+ T cells sorted from blood, sampled in a trial of the OX40 agonist ivuxolimab. All receptors come from an adult with an advanced solid tumor such as melanoma, head and neck, liver or kidney cancer. CDR3s include the opening cysteine and the closing phenylalanine or tryptophan. A D gene is named only where the DNA matches it firmly. Only part of the rows carry a size: once, few, many, or a class if the clone is expanded.

d_call j_call v_call clone_size cdr3_nt cdr3_aa
. TRBJ2-1 TRBV7-8 . TGTGCCAGCAGCTTAGGGGGGCCAGATTCGCAGTTCTTC CASSLGGPDSQFF
. TRBJ2-7 TRBV30 . TGTGCCTGGAGTGTAGGGAGTAGCGGCTCCTACGAGCAGTACTTC CAWSVGSSGSYEQYF
. TRBJ2-1 TRBV6-5 . TGTGCCAGCACGAGGGACTTACTCAACAATGAGCAGTTCTTC CASTRDLLNNEQFF
TRBD2 TRBJ2-4 TRBV15 . TGTGCCACCAGCAGAGGCCCTACGGGGGGAGAAAACATTCAGTACTTC CATSRGPTGGENIQYF
TRBD2 TRBJ2-1 TRBV7-2 . TGTGCCAGCAGCTGGAACGGACTAGACAAGGAGGAGCAGTTCTTC CASSWNGLDKEEQFF
. TRBJ2-5 TRBV28 once TGTGCCAGCAGTGGGGCGGGGGCCGTCCAGTACTTC CASSGAGAVQYF
TRBD1 TRBJ2-7 TRBV7-9 . TGTGCCAGCAGCCCATGGACAGGGCGAGTCGACGAGCAGTACTTC CASSPWTGRVDEQYF
. TRBJ1-5 TRBV5-1 . TGCGCCAGCAGCTTGGCGTGGGGGCCCAGTAGGCCCCAGCATTTT CASSLAWGPSRPQHF
. TRBJ1-4 TRBV6-5 . TGTGCCAGCAGTTACGGGAGGAAGGATGAAAAACTGTTTTTT CASSYGRKDEKLFF
. TRBJ1-2 TRBV6-1 . TGTGCCAGCAGTGATGCAGGCGGCGCCGGCTATGGCTACACCTTC CASSDAGGAGYGYTF
TRBD2 TRBJ2-1 TRBV27 . TGTGCCAGCAGTTTAGCGGGAGGTTCCTACAATGAGCAGTTCTTC CASSLAGGSYNEQFF
. TRBJ1-2 TRBV15 . TGTGCCACCAGCGCAGGGGCAGGCTACACCTTC CATSAGAGYTF
. TRBJ2-5 TRBV4-2 . TGTGCCAGCAGCCCCTTGGAGGGGGGGCTGTACTTC CASSPLEGGLYF
. TRBJ1-6 TRBV7-2 . TGTGCCAGCAGTTCCCGGTGGGGGGACTCACCCCTCCACTTT CASSSRWGDSPLHF
. TRBJ2-1 TRBV14 . TGTGCCAGCAGCCAAGATCAGATAGGGGAATACAATGAGCAGTTCTTC CASSQDQIGEYNEQFF
TRBD2 TRBJ2-1 TRBV5-5 . TGTGCCAGCAGCTTTACTAGCGGTACCTACAATGAGCAGTTCTTC CASSFTSGTYNEQFF
. TRBJ1-2 TRBV28 . TGTGCCAGCAACACTGGACCCTATGGCTACACCTTC CASNTGPYGYTF
. TRBJ1-2 TRBV6-5 . TGTGCCAGCAGTTGGGGGTCGCGGGTAGGGGACTATGGCTACACCTTC CASSWGSRVGDYGYTF
. TRBJ2-1 TRBV2 . TGTGCCAGCAGCCCCGGGACCAATAATTACAATGAGCAGTTCTTC CASSPGTNNYNEQFF
. TRBJ2-1 TRBV7-9 . TGTGCCAGCAGCCCTCGAGGGCGGGAAATTGTCGTGGAGCAGTTCTTC CASSPRGREIVVEQFF
TRBD2 TRBJ2-2 TRBV5-4 . TGTGCCAGCAGCACCCGGACTAGCGGGAAGAACACCGGGGAGCTGTTTTTT CASSTRTSGKNTGELFF
TRBD1 TRBJ2-5 TRBV11-2 few TGTGCCAGCAGCCGGGACAGGGGCACAGAGACCCAGTACTTC CASSRDRGTETQYF
. TRBJ1-1 TRBV5-8 once TGTGCCAGCAGCTTGGAGGCTGGGGGAGGCACTGAAGCTTTCTTT CASSLEAGGGTEAFF
. TRBJ2-7 TRBV7-2 . TGTGCCAGCAGCCCCTCAGGGGGGGAGCAGTACTTC CASSPSGGEQYF
TRBD2 TRBJ2-5 TRBV7-9 . TGTGCCAGCAGCGGGGTGACTAGCAGGAGAGCTAAAGAGACCCAGTACTTC CASSGVTSRRAKETQYF
TRBD2 TRBJ2-1 TRBV29-1 . TGCAGCGTTGATAAACTAGCGGGTAGTAATGAGCAGTTCTTC CSVDKLAGSNEQFF
. TRBJ2-5 TRBV5-8 . TGTGCCAGCAGCTTGGATTGGCAGATTCAAGAGACCCAGTACTTC CASSLDWQIQETQYF
TRBD2 TRBJ2-7 TRBV6-6 . TGTGCCATCAGCCTAGCGGCCAACTACGAGCAGTACTTC CAISLAANYEQYF
. TRBJ1-5 TRBV7-2 . TGTGCCAGCAGCTTTGTGGGGCAAGGTCAGCCCCAGCATTTT CASSFVGQGQPQHF
. TRBJ2-7 TRBV7-2 . TGTGCCAGCAGCTTAACGGAGGCGGGGGAGCAGTACTTC CASSLTEAGEQYF
TRBD2 TRBJ2-7 TRBV14 . TGTGCCAGCAGCCAAGTCCAGCGGGAGAAGTACTTC CASSQVQREKYF
. TRBJ2-4 TRBV9 . TGTGCCAGCAGCGTAGGCGATGGGGACTGGAGAGACTCCAAAAACATTCAGTACTTC CASSVGDGDWRDSKNIQYF
. TRBJ1-2 TRBV5-1 once TGCGCCAGCAGCTTGGGTCCGGGCCGCTCCTATGGCTACACCTTC CASSLGPGRSYGYTF
TRBD1 TRBJ1-2 TRBV5-6 . TGTGCCAGCAGCTTGGTGGGACAGCTATATGGCTACACCTTC CASSLVGQLYGYTF
. TRBJ2-2 TRBV7-2 . TGTGCCAGCAGCTTCCAGGGCTCCTTCAACACCGGGGAGCTGTTTTTT CASSFQGSFNTGELFF
TRBD2 TRBJ2-7 TRBV29-1 once TGCAGCGTTGTTGGGACTAGCGTGACCTACGAGCAGTACTTC CSVVGTSVTYEQYF
. TRBJ2-7 TRBV5-5 . TGTGCCAGCAGCTTGTACGACAGCATACTCTCCTACGAGCAGTACTTC CASSLYDSILSYEQYF